Each of the 30 T cell receptor beta chains below was sequenced from the same sample in a study of low-dose radiotherapy and immunotherapy resistance in tumors. The time point denotes: after trial treatment. Documented treatment: LDRT plus nivolumab, ipilimumab, low-dose cyclophosphamide and aspirin (RACIN trial). Both TCRalpha and TCRbeta chains were reverse transcribed with V-gene-specific primers. With a constant-region primer and a V-primer adapter, TCRs were subjected to around 18 PCR cycles of amplification. MiXCR, run by TCRdb on the reads, gives a single entry per CDR3 protein. The sample has tens of thousands of distinct CDR3 sequences, 15% to 20% seen once. The material was PBMCs, obtained after low-dose radiotherapy plus immunotherapy. The receptors originated from a male donor with prostate cancer.

The table lists this clonotype with many counts. This rearrangement joins TRBV2 to TRBJ2-7; the match to TRBD2 covers 7 bases. After removal of 4 bases from V and 0 bases from J, the junction contained 3 bases not matched to a gene. Germline CDR1 SNHLY, CDR2 FYNNEI. The CDR3 is made up of 14 amino acids. CDR3 sequence (DNA): TGTGCCAGCAGTGTAGGCGGGAGCTCCTACGAGCAGTACTTC. The encoded protein is CASSVGGSSYEQYF.

This clonotype was detected ten times or more. This sequence joins TRBV24-1 and TRBJ2-3; D unclear. V lost 4 bases to trimming and J lost 0 bases, with 13 bases between them. Germline V CDR1 and CDR2: KGHDR, SFDVKD. This CDR3 has 16 residues. This CDR3 is CATSDQRRSSTDTQYF. The DNA for the CDR3 is TGTGCCACCAGTGACCAGAGACGGTCTAGCACAGATACGCAGTATTTT.

This clonotype was seen ten or more times. The rearrangement joins TRBV14 to TRBJ2-7; no clear D gene. V was cut by 1 base and J by 0 bases, with 7 bases left in between. This CDR3 spans 14 amino acids. From germline, CDR1 is SGHDN and CDR2 FVKESK. CDR3 loop: CASSQVSSSYEQYF. The CDR3 DNA follows: TGTGCCAGCAGCCAAGTCTCGAGCTCCTACGAGCAGTACTTC. Filled out from reference TRBV14 and TRBJ2-7, the complete variable domain reads EAGVTQFPSHSVIEKGQTVTLRCDPISGHDNLYWYRRVMGKEIKFLLHFVKESKQDESGMPNNRFLAERTGGTYSTLKVQPAELEDSGVYFCASSQVSSSYEQYFGPGTRLTVT.

This clonotype was detected ten times or more. The chain carries TRBV10-3 and TRBJ2-7, with 11 bases that match TRBD2. The germline CDR1 and CDR2 sequences are ENHRY and SYGVKD. Trimming removed 4 bases from V and 4 bases from J; junction bases left unmatched: 3. This CDR3 comprises 14 residues. DNA for the CDR3: TGTGCCATCAGTGGAACTAGCGGGAGATACGAGCAGTACTTC. Translation gives CAISGTSGRYEQYF.

Within the sample, this clonotype is medium-sized. The V call is TRBV5-5, the J call TRBJ2-3; maybe TRBD2 (5 bases). Looked up from germline, CDR1 is SGHKS and CDR2 is YYEKEE (reference sequence). V lost 0 bases to trimming and J lost 0 bases, with 11 bases between them. The CDR3 runs 16 residues. This chain's CDR3 is CASSLGLAGSTDTQYF. The CDR3 DNA follows: TGTGCCAGCAGCTTGGGCCTAGCCGGCAGCACAGATACGCAGTATTTT.

Ten or more counts support this clonotype. The chain has TRBV7-2 and TRBJ2-3; D gene uncertain. The CDR3 extends over 11 amino acids. CDR1 SGHTA and CDR2 FQGNSA come from the germline V gene. Trimming pared 5 bases from V and 4 bases from J, leaving 4 bases between. Written as DNA, the CDR3 is TGTGCCAGCAGCAATCCAGATACGCAGTATTTT. Amino acid sequence: CASSNPDTQYF.

This clonotype was counted many times. This rearrangement joins TRBV30 to TRBJ2-5, with D uncertain. The CDR3 loop spans 11 amino acids. Germline loops: CDR1 GTSNPN, CDR2 SVGIG (reference sequence). Between the trimmed V and J ends, which lost 7 bases and 2 bases, there was a span of 8 bases. CDR3 in amino acids: CAFKRQETQYF. CDR3 DNA sequence: TGTGCCTTCAAGCGTCAAGAGACCCAGTACTTC.

This clonotype was found a few times. This sequence joins TRBV20-1 and TRBJ1-1; 7 bases are shared with TRBD1. Germline CDR1 and CDR2: DFQATT and SNEGSKA (reference sequence). The CDR3 totals 12 residues. Trimming at V came to 6 bases and at J to 3 bases, leaving 4 bases not matched to a gene. CDR3 DNA sequence: TGCAGTGCGACCGACAGGGACACTGAAGCTTTCTTT. It translates to CSATDRDTEAFF.

This clonotype has a count of ten or more. This chain links TRBV20-1 with TRBJ1-2; D unclear. The CDR3 is 10 residues long. With 7 bases removed from V and 8 bases from J, the gap between germline ends came to 11 bases. Germline V gives CDR1 DFQATT, CDR2 SNEGSKA (reference sequence). The CDR3, as DNA: TGCAGTGTAGGGATAAGGGGCTACACCTTC. It yields the protein CSVGIRGYTF.

This clonotype was observed at least ten times. V is TRBV23-1 and J is TRBJ2-7, with a possible D match to TRBD1 (5 bases). TRBV23-1 is known as an ORF, though its function is uncertain. The CDR3 spans 14 residues. V was pared by 3 bases and J by 3 bases, with 12 bases between. CDR3 sequence (DNA): TGCGCCAGCAGTCATGATCTTCAGGGCTACGAGCAGTACTTC. Translated: CASSHDLQGYEQYF.

This clonotype came up many times. The chain is built from TRBV28 and TRBJ1-2; no clear D gene. The CDR3 spans 17 residues. Trimming took off 5 bases at V and 7 bases at J, with 26 bases between the two ends. Germline assignment: CDR1 MDHEN and CDR2 SYDVKM. The CDR3 DNA reads TGTGCCAGCAGTCCGGAGGGATTGCTTGTAGGAGGAGGTGGCTACACCTTC. Its protein is CASSPEGLLVGGGGYTF.

Points on this clonotype: This is likely an artifact of a read error, given a far larger clone one base away. The chain uses TRBV12-3 or TRBV12-4 and TRBJ2-7, with D perhaps matching TRBD2 (8 bases). Trimming took off 6 bases at V and 7 bases at J, with 19 bases between the two ends. The CDR3 sequence is 14 residues long. The CDR3 DNA follows: TGTGCCAGCAGAACCGGGACTAGGGGGCGGGAGCAGTACTTC. It specifies CASRTGTRGREQYF.

The chain links TRBV21-1 to TRBJ2-1. TRBV21-1 is given as a pseudogene. The CDR3 covers 12 residues. CDR3: CAGLGGGNEQFF. Written as DNA, the CDR3 is TGTGCCGGCCTCGGTGGCGGCAATGAGCAGTTCTTC.

This clonotype was counted at least ten times. The chain uses TRBV7-9 and TRBJ1-2, with 7 bases fitting TRBD1. From germline, CDR1 is SEHNR and CDR2 FQNEAQ (reference sequence). The CDR3 loop spans 14 amino acids. The junction had 5 bases not matched to a gene; V was cut back by 5 bases and J by 2 bases. CDR3 in DNA: TGTGCCAGCAGCCTAACACAGGGGAACTATGGCTACACCTTC. As protein: CASSLTQGNYGYTF.

This clonotype occurred many times. The rearrangement joins TRBV28 to TRBJ1-2, with D maybe TRBD1 (6 bases). CDR1 is MDHEN and CDR2 is SYDVKM in the germline V gene. V lost 3 bases, J lost 5 bases, and 10 bases lay in between. The CDR3 runs 13 residues. The CDR3, as DNA: TGTGCCAGCAGTTTGCGGACAGAGTATGGCTACACCTTC. Encoded protein: CASSLRTEYGYTF.

This clonotype was found many times. The chain employs TRBV28 and TRBJ1-5; D is ambiguous. V was cut by 8 bases and J by 7 bases, with 12 bases left in between. CDR1 MDHEN and CDR2 SYDVKM come from the germline V gene. This CDR3 comprises 12 residues. The CDR3 here is CASAPLGQPQHF. CDR3 DNA: TGTGCCAGCGCACCTTTGGGACAGCCCCAGCATTTT.

This clonotype was counted a few times. The chain couples TRBV5-1 to TRBJ1-1, with D possibly matching TRBD1 (6 bases). This CDR3 comprises 14 residues. The V gene's germline CDR1 is SGHRS and CDR2 YFSETQ. V lost 4 bases and J 3 bases, leaving 13 bases between the germline ends. The CDR3 DNA follows: TGCGCCAGCAGCCCCGGGACACCATACACTGAAGCTTTCTTT. It specifies CASSPGTPYTEAFF.

This clonotype was counted ten times or more. The V and J genes are TRBV11-2 and TRBJ1-1, with D uncertain. With 1 base removed from V and 4 bases from J, the gap between germline ends came to 10 bases. The CDR3 is 14 amino acids. The germline V gene encodes CDR1 SGHAT and CDR2 FQNNGV. The CDR3 DNA reads as TGTGCCAGCAGCTTAGGGGGAGCGGGCACTGAAGCTTTCTTT. It yields the protein CASSLGGAGTEAFF. The entire variable domain, with the rest obtained from reference TRBV11-2 and TRBJ1-1, is as follows: EAGVAQSPRYKIIEKRQSVAFWCNPISGHATLYWYQQILGQGPKLLIQFQNNGVVDDSQLPKDRFSAERLKGVDSTLKIQPAKLEDSAVYLCASSLGGAGTEAFFGQGTRLTVV.

This clonotype has at least ten counts. V usage is TRBV6-1 and J usage is TRBJ2-5; D not certain. CDR3 length: 16 amino acids. The V end lost 2 bases, the J end lost 1 base, and 14 bases lay between the germline ends. Germline-derived CDR1 and CDR2 are MNHNS and SASEGT. The CDR3 here is CASSEMAWEPQETQYF. CDR3 bases: TGTGCCAGCAGTGAAATGGCCTGGGAACCCCAAGAGACCCAGTACTTC.

This clonotype has a count of ten or more. The CDR3 region is CASSERGQETQYF. Written as DNA, the CDR3 is TGTGCCAGCAGCGAAAGGGGGCAAGAGACCCAGTACTTC. This rearrangement joins TRBV7-9 to TRBJ2-5; a weak D match, TRBD1 (6 bases). V was trimmed by 5 bases and J by 2 bases, leaving 9 bases between them. There are 13 residues in the CDR3. From germline, CDR1 is SEHNR and CDR2 FQNEAQ (reference sequence).

This clonotype was detected ten times or more. The chain couples TRBV28 to TRBJ2-7, with TRBD1 as a possible D gene (5 bases). The CDR3 consists of 15 residues. V dropped 1 base and J dropped 2 bases, with 12 bases sitting between them. Germline values: CDR1 MDHEN, CDR2 SYDVKM. This chain's CDR3 is CASSLFVQGTYEQYF. The CDR3 DNA sequence: TGTGCCAGCAGTTTATTCGTCCAGGGCACCTACGAGCAGTACTTC.

The table lists this clonotype with many counts. The chain has TRBV20-1 and TRBJ2-3; weak D call: TRBD1 (6 bases). Germline CDR1 is DFQATT and CDR2 is SNEGSKA (reference sequence). The CDR3 runs to 15 residues. With 4 bases removed from V and 0 bases from J, the gap between germline ends came to 14 bases. In DNA form, the CDR3 reads TGCAGTGCTACTCCTCCCACAGGGAGCACAGATACGCAGTATTTT. Encoded protein: CSATPPTGSTDTQYF.

At least ten counts were recorded for this clonotype. This rearrangement joins TRBV4-2 to TRBJ2-7; 8 bases are shared with TRBD2. V lost 1 base and J lost 3; bases outside the gene matches: 2. CDR1 LGHNA and CDR2 YNFKEQ come from the germline V gene. This CDR3 is built from 14 residues. The CDR3 DNA is TGTGCCAGCAGCCAAGTACTAGCGGACTACGAGCAGTACTTC. This encodes CASSQVLADYEQYF.

This clonotype was observed many times. The V and J genes are TRBV28 and TRBJ2-7, with D possibly matching TRBD1 (6 bases). This CDR3 is built from 18 residues. The germline CDR1 and CDR2 sequences are MDHEN and SYDVKM. V dropped 6 bases and J dropped 1 base, with 25 bases sitting between them. The DNA for the CDR3 is TGTGCCAGCAGGGGGTCCTACCTCCGGGACACTAATTCCTACGAGCAGTACTTC. It yields the protein CASRGSYLRDTNSYEQYF.

This clonotype has at least ten counts. This chain links TRBV28 with TRBJ2-7; 7 nucleotides line up with TRBD2. The CDR3 is 14 residues long. With 5 bases clipped from V and 4 bases from J, the junction kept 8 bases outside the gene matches. Germline V lookup: CDR1 MDHEN, CDR2 SYDVKM. For the CDR3, the DNA is TGTGCCAGCAGTATCGGAGTAGCGGGTTACGAGCAGTACTTC. Amino acid sequence: CASSIGVAGYEQYF.

At least ten counts were recorded for this clonotype. V usage is TRBV28 and J usage is TRBJ1-6, with 8 positions matching TRBD1. Germline V gives CDR1 MDHEN, CDR2 SYDVKM. The CDR3 has 16 amino acids. V dropped 3 bases and J dropped 7; count of bases not matched to a gene: 8. The CDR3 bases are TGTGCCAGCAGTTTGATGACAGGGGTGAGGAATTCACCCCTCCACTTT. It specifies CASSLMTGVRNSPLHF.

This clonotype was recorded at least ten times. The rearrangement links TRBV11-2 to TRBJ2-3; D gene unclear. Germline V gene lookup returns CDR1 SGHAT and CDR2 FQNNGV. Trimming removed 1 base from V and 2 bases from J, with 13 bases in between. CDR3 length: 16 residues. In nucleotides, the CDR3 is TGTGCCAGCAGCTTAGGTGTAGCCCCCACCACAGATACGCAGTATTTT. This codes for CASSLGVAPTTDTQYF.

This clonotype was detected many times. This chain links TRBV3-1 with TRBJ1-1; the D is unclear. The CDR3 runs 14 residues. Trimming left V 2 bases short and J 1 base short, with 8 bases between. In germline, CDR1 is LGHDT, CDR2 YNNKEL (reference sequence). The CDR3 DNA reads as TGTGCCAGCAGCCAACGAATCGCGAACACTGAAGCTTTCTTT. Its translation is CASSQRIANTEAFF.

This clonotype was seen ten or more times. This rearrangement joins TRBV20-1 to TRBJ1-1; possibly TRBD1 for D (5 bases). The CDR3 spans 15 residues. Germline V gene sequence: CDR1 DFQATT, CDR2 SNEGSKA (reference sequence). For the CDR3, the DNA is TGCAGAGCATACTCGCCGGGACTTATGAACACTGAAGCTTTCTTT. Translating it yields CRAYSPGLMNTEAFF.

This rearrangement joins TRBV12-3 or TRBV12-4 to TRBJ2-7; 10 nucleotides agree with TRBD1. The CDR3 runs to 14 residues. Trimming at V came to 6 bases and at J to 4 bases, leaving 6 bases not matched to a gene. DNA of the CDR3: TGTGCCAGCAGCCAGGGGGGACAGGGGTACGAGCAGTACTTC. It codes for CASSQGGQGYEQYF.